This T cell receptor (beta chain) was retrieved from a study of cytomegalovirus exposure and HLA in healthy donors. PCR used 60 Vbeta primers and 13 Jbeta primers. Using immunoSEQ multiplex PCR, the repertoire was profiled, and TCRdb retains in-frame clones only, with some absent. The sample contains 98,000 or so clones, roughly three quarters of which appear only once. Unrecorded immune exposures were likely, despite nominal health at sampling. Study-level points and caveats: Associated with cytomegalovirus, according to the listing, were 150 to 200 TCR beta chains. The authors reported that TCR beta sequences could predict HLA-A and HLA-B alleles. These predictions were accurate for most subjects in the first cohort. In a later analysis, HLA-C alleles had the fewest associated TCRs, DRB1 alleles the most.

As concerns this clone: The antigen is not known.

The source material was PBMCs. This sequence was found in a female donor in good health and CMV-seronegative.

CDR3 in DNA: TGCGCCAGCAGCTTGGGATTGGTAGCGGGAGACTCACAGGAGACCCAGTACTTC. Protein: CASSLGLVAGDSQETQYF. The chain employs TRBV5-1 and TRBJ2-5; 9 bases fit TRBD2. CDR3 length: 18 amino acids. CDR1 is SGHRS, CDR2 YFSETQ, per germline. The junction had 14 bases not matched to a gene; V was cut back by 0 bases and J by 5 bases.